The entry below gives a single TCR beta chain sequence along with its context. CDR3 length: 13 amino acids. Germline V CDR1 and CDR2: ENHRY, SYGVKD. V gave up 10 bases and J gave up 2 bases; unmatched junction bases: 8. The data are from a study of blood T cell repertoires in COVID-19. Assay used: immunoSEQ multiplex PCR; TCRdb lists only in-frame clones, some missing. The sample holds hundreds of thousands of clones, around nine tenths seen once. Sequencing was performed on PBMCs or T cells enriched from blood (not recorded which). The J gene is TRBJ2-7, the V gene TRBV10-3, with 7 nucleotides matching TRBD1. This sequence was found in a woman younger than 35 who had been exposed to COVID-19. The CDR3 spells CATSDRVAYEQYF. As DNA, the CDR3 is TGTGCCACCTCCGACAGGGTAGCCTACGAGCAGTACTTC.